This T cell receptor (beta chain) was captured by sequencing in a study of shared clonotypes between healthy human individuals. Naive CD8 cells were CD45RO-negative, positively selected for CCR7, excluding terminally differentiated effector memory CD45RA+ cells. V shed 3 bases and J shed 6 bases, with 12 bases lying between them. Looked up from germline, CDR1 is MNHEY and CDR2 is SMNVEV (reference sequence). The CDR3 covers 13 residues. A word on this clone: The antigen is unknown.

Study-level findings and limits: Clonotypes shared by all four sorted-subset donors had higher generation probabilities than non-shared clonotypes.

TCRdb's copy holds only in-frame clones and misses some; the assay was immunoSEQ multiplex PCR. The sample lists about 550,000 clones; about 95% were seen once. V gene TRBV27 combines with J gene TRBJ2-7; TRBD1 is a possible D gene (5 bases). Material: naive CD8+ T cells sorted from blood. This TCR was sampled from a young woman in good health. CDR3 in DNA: TGTGCCAGCAGTTTGTGGGCAGGGATCGAGCAGTACTTC. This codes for CASSLWAGIEQYF.